One and the same sample provided the 27 T cell receptor beta chains below, sequenced in a study of Ad26.COV2.S vaccination and SARS-CoV-2 variants. Method: immunoSEQ multiplex PCR; TCRdb's copy keeps in-frame clones and lacks some. Found here are fewer than 500,000 clones, about 88% of them singletons; the top ten hold roughly 2.5%. Described treatment: around 19 received Ad26.COV2.S at low or high dose, single or two shots; several received placebo; per-sample allocation not given. Collection of samples fell on day 63 after the first vaccine or placebo injection. This specimen was peripheral blood, taken in a trial of Ad26.COV2.S vaccine versus placebo. These receptors were taken from a person between 18 and 65 years old who received the Ad26.COV2.S COVID-19 vaccine or a placebo.

The genes are TRBV7-9 and TRBJ1-2; D is unclear. The CDR3 has 13 residues. The germline V and J ends were trimmed by 2 bases and 6 bases, with 10 bases remaining between them. Per the germline V gene, CDR1 is SEHNR and CDR2 is FQNEAQ (reference sequence). The CDR3 spells CASSLTQAHGYTF. As DNA, the CDR3 is TGTGCCAGCAGCTTAACCCAGGCCCATGGCTACACCTTC.

A single count supports this clone. The chain combines TRBV2 with TRBJ2-3; 7 bases fit TRBD2. Germline V gene sequence: CDR1 SNHLY, CDR2 FYNNEI. The length of the CDR3 is 15 residues. V was pared by 5 bases and J by 4 bases, with 9 bases of the junction left unmatched. The CDR3 region is CASSLGEGIPDTQYF. The CDR3 DNA follows: TGTGCCAGCAGTCTTGGGGAGGGTATCCCAGATACGCAGTATTTT.

The chain carries TRBV5-4 and TRBJ2-1; D not certain. This CDR3 is 14 amino acids long. Trimming took 2 bases from V and 0 from J, leaving 6 bases between them. CDR1 and CDR2 (germline): SGHNT, YYREEE (reference sequence). Here the CDR3 reads CASSFVSSYNEQFF. CDR3 in DNA: TGTGCCAGCAGCTTTGTGTCCTCCTACAATGAGCAGTTCTTC.

The rearrangement joins TRBV7-2 to TRBJ2-7, with 7 bases identical to TRBD2. CDR1 SGHTA and CDR2 FQGNSA come from the germline V gene. Trimming removed 3 bases from V and 6 bases from J; junction bases left unmatched: 8. The CDR3 spans 14 residues. The CDR3 bases are TGTGCCAGCAGCTTGGGGACTACAACGACCGAGCAGTACGTC. This codes for CASSLGTTTTEQYV.

CDR3 nucleotide sequence: TGTGCCAGCTCACCCCGGGATAGGCCCAATGAGCAGTTCTTC. It encodes CASSPRDRPNEQFF. The J gene is TRBJ2-1, the V gene TRBV18, with TRBD2 as a possible D gene (5 bases). Trimming pared 3 bases from V and 6 bases from J, leaving 12 bases between. The CDR3 loop spans 14 amino acids. Germline V CDR1 and CDR2: KGHSH, LQKENI.

CDR3 region: CASSLDRGNSPLHF. As DNA, the CDR3 is TGTGCCAGTAGTCTGGACAGGGGCAATTCACCCCTCCACTTT. The rearrangement joins TRBV19 to TRBJ1-6, with 9 bases fitting TRBD1. There are 14 residues in the CDR3. Trimming took 5 bases from V and 7 from J; bases not matched to a gene: 3. Per the germline V gene, CDR1 is LNHDA and CDR2 is SQIVND (reference sequence).

The V gene is TRBV19, the J gene TRBJ1-1; 7 positions agree with TRBD1. The ends lost 7 bases at V and 3 bases at J; junction bases unmatched: 11. Germline-derived CDR1 and CDR2 are LNHDA and SQIVND (reference sequence). CDR3 length: 15 residues. CDR3 loop: CASTQLTGSDTEAFF. The CDR3 region has the DNA TGTGCCAGTACCCAGTTGACAGGGAGTGACACTGAAGCTTTCTTT.

V is TRBV18 and J is TRBJ2-2; 9 bases align to TRBD2. CDR1 and CDR2 from the germline V gene are KGHSH and LQKENI. V gave up 2 bases and J gave up 1 base; unmatched junction bases: 2. The CDR3 length is 16 residues. CDR3 region: CASSPRLAENTGELFF. In nucleotides, the CDR3 is TGTGCCAGCTCACCAAGACTAGCGGAGAACACCGGGGAGCTGTTTTTT.

The gene calls are TRBV7-2 and TRBJ1-5; D might be TRBD1 (5 bases). Germline V gene data show CDR1 as SGHTA and CDR2 as FQGNSA. The CDR3 length is 14 residues. The ends were cut back, 1 base at V and 6 bases at J, with 10 bases in the middle. CDR3 residues: CASSLDGHSQPQHF. The CDR3 coding sequence is TGTGCCAGCAGCTTAGACGGACACAGTCAGCCCCAGCATTTT.

About this clone: Distinct nucleotide sequences in the sample also encode this CDR3. The chain combines TRBV5-1 with TRBJ2-5, with D perhaps matching TRBD1 (5 bases). The germline V and J ends were trimmed by 2 bases and 5 bases, with 10 bases remaining between them. The length of the CDR3 is 13 residues. Looked up from germline, CDR1 is SGHRS and CDR2 is YFSETQ. The CDR3 DNA sequence: TGCGCCAGCAGCTTAGGGGTTGCGGAGACCCAGTACTTC. The encoded protein is CASSLGVAETQYF. Full variable domain (outside the CDR3, taken from reference TRBV5-1 and TRBJ2-5): KAGVTQTPRYLIKTRGQQVTLSCSPISGHRSVSWYQQTPGQGLQFLFEYFSETQRNKGNFPGRFSGRQFSNSRSEMNVSTLELGDSALYLCASSLGVAETQYFGPGTRLLVL.

The chain joins TRBV19 to TRBJ1-2; tentative D call: TRBD1 (5 bases). The V gene lost 7 bases and the J gene lost 8 bases, with 20 bases spanning the gap. In germline, CDR1 is LNHDA, CDR2 SQIVND (reference sequence). The CDR3 runs to 14 residues. CDR3: CASTRGPLETGYTF. The CDR3 coding sequence is TGTGCCAGTACCCGGGGCCCGTTGGAAACAGGCTACACCTTC.

In this sample, this clone turned up many times. V is TRBV25-1 and J is TRBJ2-1, with 8 nucleotides matching TRBD2. The junction had 8 bases not matched to a gene; V was cut back by 5 bases and J by 5 bases. The CDR3 contains 15 residues. Looked up from germline, CDR1 is MGHDK and CDR2 is SYGVNS. The CDR3 sequence is CASSNPGGVDNEQFF. The CDR3 nucleotides read TGTGCCAGCAGTAACCCCGGGGGGGTCGACAATGAGCAGTTCTTC.

The chain recombines TRBV27 with TRBJ2-1; D gene uncertain. The CDR3 is 14 amino acids. Germline CDR1 MNHEY, CDR2 SMNVEV (reference sequence). The V gene lost 2 bases and the J gene lost 4 bases, with 9 bases spanning the gap. CDR3 sequence reads: CASSLGGSYNEQFF. CDR3 coding DNA: TGTGCCAGCAGTTTAGGTGGCAGTTACAATGAGCAGTTCTTC.

The gene calls are TRBV6-5 and TRBJ2-2; perhaps TRBD2 as D (5 bases). CDR1 is MNHEY and CDR2 is SVGAGI in the germline V gene. The length of the CDR3 is 14 residues. V lost 6 bases and J lost 5, with 13 bases in between. As DNA, the CDR3 is TGTGCCAGCAGAAAAGAGACTAAGACCGGGGAGCTGTTTTTT. Residues: CASRKETKTGELFF.

V and J are TRBV18 and TRBJ1-6; 7 nucleotides align to TRBD1. J gave up 5 bases and V 3 bases, and 7 bases lay outside the gene matches. CDR1 KGHSH and CDR2 LQKENI come from the germline V gene. There are 16 residues in the CDR3. The CDR3 loop reads CASSPWTGGNNSPLHF. The CDR3 DNA sequence: TGTGCCAGCTCACCTTGGACAGGCGGAAATAATTCACCCCTCCACTTT.

The chain joins TRBV6-5 to TRBJ1-1; no definite D call. This CDR3 spans 13 amino acids. The germline V gene has CDR1 MNHEY and CDR2 SVGAGI. Trimming pared 6 bases from V and 2 bases from J, leaving 10 bases between. This chain's CDR3 is CASRPEDNTEAFF. Written as DNA, the CDR3 is TGTGCCAGCAGGCCGGAGGACAACACTGAAGCTTTCTTT.

V and J are TRBV21-1 and TRBJ2-3; TRBD2, as called in the table, went unchecked against the DNA. TRBV21-1 represents a pseudogene. The CDR3 totals 15 residues. The DNA of the CDR3 is TGTGCCAGCAGCCGGTGGTCCACCCTCACAGATACGCAGTATTTT. It specifies CASSRWSTLTDTQYF.

The chain joins TRBV4-2 to TRBJ1-5; D remains unclear. This CDR3 contains 15 residues. Germline V lookup: CDR1 LGHNA, CDR2 YNFKEQ. V lost 2 bases and J 3 bases, leaving 11 bases between the germline ends. This CDR3 is CASSQIGGDNQPQHF. The CDR3 coding sequence is TGTGCCAGCAGCCAAATTGGCGGGGACAATCAGCCCCAGCATTTT.

The CDR3 loop is CAWSAGQTTDTQYF. CDR3 sequence (DNA): TGTGCCTGGAGTGCCGGACAGACCACAGATACGCAGTATTTT. This rearrangement joins TRBV30 to TRBJ2-3; TRBD1 is a possible D gene (6 bases). CDR1 is GTSNPN and CDR2 is SVGIG in the germline V gene (reference sequence). The CDR3 spans 14 residues. V lost 1 base, J lost 2 bases, and 10 bases lay in between.

This clone was picked up a small number of times. The chain employs TRBV15 and TRBJ1-2; 8 bases line up with TRBD1. The CDR3 has 15 amino acids. Germline CDR1 and CDR2: LNHNV and YYDKDF (reference sequence). The ends lost 2 bases at V and 8 bases at J; junction bases unmatched: 10. The CDR3 nucleotides are TGTGCCACCAGCAGACCCCACCAGGGGGCGGCGGGCTACACCTTC. This codes for CATSRPHQGAAGYTF.

The CDR3 protein is CASSLEAFWGTDTQYF. CDR3 coding DNA: TGTGCCAGCAGCTTAGAGGCTTTCTGGGGCACAGATACGCAGTATTTT. The V gene is TRBV7-2, the J gene TRBJ2-3; D is undetermined. Germline V gene sequence: CDR1 SGHTA, CDR2 FQGNSA. The length of the CDR3 is 16 residues. V dropped 1 base and J dropped 1 base, with 12 bases sitting between them.

This rearrangement joins TRBV18 to TRBJ2-3; no clear D. CDR1 and CDR2 (germline): KGHSH, LQKENI. Deletions cut 3 bases from V and 2 bases from J, with 9 bases between. The CDR3 is 14 residues long. In DNA, the CDR3 is TGTGCCAGCTCACCGACCTGGGACACAGATACGCAGTATTTT. It encodes CASSPTWDTDTQYF.

The gene calls are TRBV4-3 and TRBJ2-5, with 13 positions matching TRBD2. Germline loops: CDR1 LGHNA, CDR2 YSLEER. The CDR3 sequence is 15 residues long. With V trimmed by 4 bases and J by 3 bases, 2 bases remained unmatched. CDR3 bases: TGCGCCAGCAGCCGGACTAGCGGGGGCGAAGAGACCCAGTACTTC. It specifies CASSRTSGGEETQYF.

The chain links TRBV7-2 to TRBJ2-7, with TRBD2 identical over 7 bases. This CDR3 contains 14 residues. The junction had 1 base not matched to a gene; V was cut back by 0 bases and J by 2 bases. In germline, CDR1 is SGHTA, CDR2 FQGNSA. CDR3 coding DNA: TGTGCCAGCAGCTTAGCGGGGAGGGCCTACGAGCAGTACTTC. Amino acid sequence: CASSLAGRAYEQYF.

In its sample, this clone was seen a few times. The rearrangement uses TRBV2 and TRBJ2-5, with D perhaps TRBD2 (5 bases). This CDR3 comprises 13 residues. The V and J ends lost 7 bases and 5 bases respectively, with 14 bases between them. Germline loops: CDR1 SNHLY, CDR2 FYNNEI. CDR3 in DNA: TGTGCCAGCATGGACTCGGGAAGGGAGACCCAGTACTTC. Translating gives CASMDSGRETQYF.

This clone was picked up a small number of times. The V call is TRBV21-1, the J call TRBJ1-5; the table's D call TRBD1 went unverified against the DNA. TRBV21-1 is classified as a pseudogene. The CDR3 sequence is 18 residues long. The CDR3 DNA follows: TGTGCCAGCAGCAAGTCTTGGGGCGGAACGGCGAGCAATCAGCCCCAGCATTTT. Protein product: CASSKSWGGTASNQPQHF.

The count of this clone is one. The chain combines TRBV29-1 with TRBJ2-5, with D uncertain. The CDR3 covers 12 residues. Trimming removed 4 bases at V and 3 bases at J, with 9 bases between. The germline gives CDR1 SQVTM, CDR2 ANQGSEA. For the CDR3, the DNA is TGCAGCGTTGGACGGTCGGAAGAGACCCAGTACTTC. Translation gives CSVGRSEETQYF.